This T cell receptor (beta chain) was observed in a study of T cells after yellow fever vaccination. Background on the study: It was SMART-Seq v4 Ultra Low Input that prepared the fractions with low cell numbers. Points from the study as a whole: Clones that expanded after primary vaccination mostly reappeared after the booster (less than 98% CD4, approximately 85% CD8). Peaking faster, on day 5 versus 15, the secondary response was nonetheless weaker.

The CDR3 consists of 13 residues. Trimming cost V 1 base and J 3 bases, with 4 bases left between them. Germline values: CDR1 LGHDT, CDR2 YNNKEL (reference sequence). Synthesis of TCR cDNA relied on 5'RACE template switching, which attached a universal primer site and UMIs. Using its own MiXCR run on the 5' RACE reads, TCRdb lists one record per CDR3 protein. Of 620,000 or so distinct CDR3 sequences listed, about a sixth are singletons. This clonotype turned up a few times. The target antigen is unknown. The receptor's source is a man younger than 35 who received the YFV17D yellow fever vaccine. The sample in question was PBMCs, obtained 4 to 5 days after the first yellow fever vaccination. This sequence joins TRBV3-1 and TRBJ1-3; D is uncertain. The CDR3 loop reads CASSQADGNTIYF. In nucleotides, the CDR3 is TGTGCCAGCAGCCAAGCTGATGGAAACACCATATATTTT.